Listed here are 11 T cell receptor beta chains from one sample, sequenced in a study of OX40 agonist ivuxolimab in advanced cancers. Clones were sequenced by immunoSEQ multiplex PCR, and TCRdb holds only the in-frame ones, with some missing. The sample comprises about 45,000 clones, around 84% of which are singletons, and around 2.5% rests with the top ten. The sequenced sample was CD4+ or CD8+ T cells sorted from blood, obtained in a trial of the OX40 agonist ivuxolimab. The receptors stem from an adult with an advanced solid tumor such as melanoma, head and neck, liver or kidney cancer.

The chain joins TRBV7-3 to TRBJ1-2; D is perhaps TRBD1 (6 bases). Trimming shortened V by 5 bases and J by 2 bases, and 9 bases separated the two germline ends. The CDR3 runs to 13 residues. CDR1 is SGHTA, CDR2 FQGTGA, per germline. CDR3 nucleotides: TGTGCCAGCAGCGTCGGACAGAACTATGGCTACACCTTC. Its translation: CASSVGQNYGYTF.

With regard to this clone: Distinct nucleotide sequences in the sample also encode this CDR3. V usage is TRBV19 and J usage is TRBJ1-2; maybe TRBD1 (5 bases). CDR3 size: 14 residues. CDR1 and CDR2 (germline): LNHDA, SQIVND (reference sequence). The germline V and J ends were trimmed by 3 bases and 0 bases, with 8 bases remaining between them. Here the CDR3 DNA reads TGTGCCAGTAGTATCAGGGTAGCTAACTATGGCTACACCTTC. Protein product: CASSIRVANYGYTF.

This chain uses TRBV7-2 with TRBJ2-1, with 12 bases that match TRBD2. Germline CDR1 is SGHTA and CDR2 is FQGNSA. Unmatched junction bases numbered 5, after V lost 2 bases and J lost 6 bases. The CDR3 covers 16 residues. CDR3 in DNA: TGTGCCAGCAGCTTACGTGCTAGCGGGGGGGGCAATGAGCAGTTCTTC. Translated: CASSLRASGGGNEQFF.

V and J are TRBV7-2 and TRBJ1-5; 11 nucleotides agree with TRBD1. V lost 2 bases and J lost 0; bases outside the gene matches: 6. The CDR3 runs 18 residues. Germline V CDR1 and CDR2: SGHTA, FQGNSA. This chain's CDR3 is CASSLRGTGGDSNQPQHF. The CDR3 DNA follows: TGTGCCAGCAGCTTACGCGGGACAGGGGGAGATAGCAATCAGCCCCAGCATTTT.

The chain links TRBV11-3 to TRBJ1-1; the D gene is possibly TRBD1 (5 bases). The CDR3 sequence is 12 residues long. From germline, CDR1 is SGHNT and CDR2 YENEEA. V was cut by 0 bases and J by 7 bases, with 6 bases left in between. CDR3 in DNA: TGTGCCAGCAGCTTAGACGACAGTGAAGCTTTCTTT. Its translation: CASSLDDSEAFF.

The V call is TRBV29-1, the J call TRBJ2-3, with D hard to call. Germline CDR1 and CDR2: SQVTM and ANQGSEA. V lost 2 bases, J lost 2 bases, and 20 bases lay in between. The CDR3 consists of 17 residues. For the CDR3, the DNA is TGCAGCGTTGAAAAGGCCAATTCAGTTACCTACACAGATACGCAGTATTTT. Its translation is CSVEKANSVTYTDTQYF.

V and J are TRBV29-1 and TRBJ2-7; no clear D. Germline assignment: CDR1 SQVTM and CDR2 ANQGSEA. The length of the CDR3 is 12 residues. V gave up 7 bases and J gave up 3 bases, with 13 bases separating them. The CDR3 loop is CSASKGSYEQYF. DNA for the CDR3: TGCAGCGCTTCTAAGGGAAGCTACGAGCAGTACTTC.

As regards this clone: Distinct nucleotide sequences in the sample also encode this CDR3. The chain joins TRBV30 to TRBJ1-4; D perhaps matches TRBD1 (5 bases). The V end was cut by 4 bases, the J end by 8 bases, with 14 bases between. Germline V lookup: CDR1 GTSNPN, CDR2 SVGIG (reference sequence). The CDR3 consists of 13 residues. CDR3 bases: TGTGCCTGGAATCCGGGGGTGGGCGAAAAACTGTTTTTT. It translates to CAWNPGVGEKLFF.

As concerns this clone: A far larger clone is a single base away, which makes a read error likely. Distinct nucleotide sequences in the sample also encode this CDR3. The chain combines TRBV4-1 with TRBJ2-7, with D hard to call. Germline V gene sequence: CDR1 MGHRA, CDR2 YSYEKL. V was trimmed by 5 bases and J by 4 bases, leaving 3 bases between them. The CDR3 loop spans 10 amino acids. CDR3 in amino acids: CASSYYEQYF. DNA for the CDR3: TGCGCCAGCAGCTATTACGAGCAGTACTTC.

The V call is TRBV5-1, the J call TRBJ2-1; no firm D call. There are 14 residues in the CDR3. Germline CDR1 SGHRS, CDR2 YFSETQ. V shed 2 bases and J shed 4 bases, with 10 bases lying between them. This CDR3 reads CASSFWLGYNEQFF. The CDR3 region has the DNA TGCGCCAGCAGCTTCTGGCTAGGTTACAATGAGCAGTTCTTC.

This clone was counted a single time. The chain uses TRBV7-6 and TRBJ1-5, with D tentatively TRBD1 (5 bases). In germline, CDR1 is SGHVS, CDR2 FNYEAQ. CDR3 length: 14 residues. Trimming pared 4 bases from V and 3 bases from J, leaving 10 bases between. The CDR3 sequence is CASSSAGYNQPQHF. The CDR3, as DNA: TGTGCCAGCAGCTCGGCAGGGTACAATCAGCCCCAGCATTTT.